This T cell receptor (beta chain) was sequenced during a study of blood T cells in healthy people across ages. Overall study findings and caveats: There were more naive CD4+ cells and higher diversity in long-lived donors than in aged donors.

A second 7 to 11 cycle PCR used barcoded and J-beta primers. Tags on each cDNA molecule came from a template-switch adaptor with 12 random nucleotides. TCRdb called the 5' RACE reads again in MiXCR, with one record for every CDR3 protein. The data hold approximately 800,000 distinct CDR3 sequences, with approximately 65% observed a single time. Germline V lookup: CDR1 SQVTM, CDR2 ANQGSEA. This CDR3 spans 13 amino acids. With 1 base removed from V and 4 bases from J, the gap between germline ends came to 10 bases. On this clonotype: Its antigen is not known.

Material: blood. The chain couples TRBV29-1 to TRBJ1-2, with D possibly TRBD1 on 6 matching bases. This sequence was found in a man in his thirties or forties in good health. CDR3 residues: CSVEVAQGYGYTF. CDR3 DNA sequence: TGCAGCGTTGAAGTAGCACAGGGCTATGGCTACACCTTC.